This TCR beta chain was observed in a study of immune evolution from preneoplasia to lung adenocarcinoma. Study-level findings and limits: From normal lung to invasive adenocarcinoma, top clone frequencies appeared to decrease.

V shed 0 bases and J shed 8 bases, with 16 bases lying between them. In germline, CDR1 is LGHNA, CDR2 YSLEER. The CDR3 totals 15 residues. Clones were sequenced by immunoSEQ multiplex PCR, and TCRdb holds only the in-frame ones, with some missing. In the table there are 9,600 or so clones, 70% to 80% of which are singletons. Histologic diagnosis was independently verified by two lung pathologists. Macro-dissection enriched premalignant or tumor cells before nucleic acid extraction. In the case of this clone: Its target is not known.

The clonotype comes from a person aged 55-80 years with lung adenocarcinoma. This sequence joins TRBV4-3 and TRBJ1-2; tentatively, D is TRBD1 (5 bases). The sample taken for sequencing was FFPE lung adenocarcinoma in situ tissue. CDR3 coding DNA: TGCGCCAGCAGCCAAGATCGAGGGGCACTTGGGGGCTACACCTTC. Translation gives CASSQDRGALGGYTF.